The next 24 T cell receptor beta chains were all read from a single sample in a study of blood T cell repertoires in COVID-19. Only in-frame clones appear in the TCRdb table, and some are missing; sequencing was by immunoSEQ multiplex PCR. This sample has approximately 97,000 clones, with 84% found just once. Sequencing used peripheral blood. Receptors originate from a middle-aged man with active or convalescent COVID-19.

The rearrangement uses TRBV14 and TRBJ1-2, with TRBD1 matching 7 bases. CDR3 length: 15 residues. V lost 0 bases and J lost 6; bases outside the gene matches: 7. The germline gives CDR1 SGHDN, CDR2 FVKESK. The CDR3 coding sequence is TGTGCCAGCAGCCAAGACTACAGGGGCGGAGATGGCTACACCTTC. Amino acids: CASSQDYRGGDGYTF.

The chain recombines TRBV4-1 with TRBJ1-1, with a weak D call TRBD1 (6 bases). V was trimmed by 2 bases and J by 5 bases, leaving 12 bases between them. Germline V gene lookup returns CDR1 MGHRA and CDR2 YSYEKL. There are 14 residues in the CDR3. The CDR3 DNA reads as TGCGCCAGCAGCCAAACAGGGTTGGAAACTGAAGCTTTCTTT. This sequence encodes CASSQTGLETEAFF.

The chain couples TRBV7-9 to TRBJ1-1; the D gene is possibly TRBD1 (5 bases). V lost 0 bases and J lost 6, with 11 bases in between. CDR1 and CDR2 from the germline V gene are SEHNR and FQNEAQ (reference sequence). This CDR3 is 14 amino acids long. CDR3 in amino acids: CASSLAQGGSEAFF. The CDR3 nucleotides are TGTGCCAGCAGCTTAGCTCAGGGAGGGTCTGAAGCTTTCTTT.

CDR3 protein: CASSLGGAADRGQPQHF. As DNA, the CDR3 is TGTGCCAGCAGCTTAGGGGGTGCCGCCGACCGGGGTCAGCCCCAGCATTTT. This chain joins TRBV5-5 and TRBJ1-5, with D tentatively TRBD1 (6 bases). The V end lost 2 bases, the J end lost 6 bases, and 21 bases lay between the germline ends. The CDR3 contains 17 residues. Germline-derived CDR1 and CDR2 are SGHKS and YYEKEE (reference sequence).

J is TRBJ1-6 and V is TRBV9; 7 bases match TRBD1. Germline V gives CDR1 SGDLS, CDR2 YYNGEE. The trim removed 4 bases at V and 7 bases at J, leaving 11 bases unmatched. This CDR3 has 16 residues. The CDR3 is CASSLMGTGANSPLHF. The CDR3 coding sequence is TGTGCCAGCAGCCTTATGGGCACAGGGGCGAATTCACCCCTCCACTTT.

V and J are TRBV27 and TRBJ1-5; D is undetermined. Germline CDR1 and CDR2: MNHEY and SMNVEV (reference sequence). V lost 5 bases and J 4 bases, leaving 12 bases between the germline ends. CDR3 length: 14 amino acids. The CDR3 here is CASSLELGNQPQHF. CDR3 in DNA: TGTGCCAGCAGTCTAGAACTAGGGAATCAGCCCCAGCATTTT.

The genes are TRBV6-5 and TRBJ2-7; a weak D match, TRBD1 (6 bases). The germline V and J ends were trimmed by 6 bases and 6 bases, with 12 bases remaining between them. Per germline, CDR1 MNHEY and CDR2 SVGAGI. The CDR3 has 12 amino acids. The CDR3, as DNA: TGTGCCAGCAGAGACACAGGGACCGAGCAGTACTTC. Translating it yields CASRDTGTEQYF.

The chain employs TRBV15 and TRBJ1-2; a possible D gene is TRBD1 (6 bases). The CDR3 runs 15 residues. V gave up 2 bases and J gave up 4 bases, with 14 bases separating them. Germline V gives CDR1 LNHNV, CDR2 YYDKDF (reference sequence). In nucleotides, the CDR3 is TGTGCCACCAGCAGACCCCGGGGAGGGGGCTATGGCTACACCTTC. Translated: CATSRPRGGGYGYTF.

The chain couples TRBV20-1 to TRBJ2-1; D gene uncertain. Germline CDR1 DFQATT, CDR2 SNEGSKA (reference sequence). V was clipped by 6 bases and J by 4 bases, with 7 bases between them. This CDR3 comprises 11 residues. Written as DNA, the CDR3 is TGCAGTGCGGAGAAGTACAATGAGCAGTTCTTC. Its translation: CSAEKYNEQFF.

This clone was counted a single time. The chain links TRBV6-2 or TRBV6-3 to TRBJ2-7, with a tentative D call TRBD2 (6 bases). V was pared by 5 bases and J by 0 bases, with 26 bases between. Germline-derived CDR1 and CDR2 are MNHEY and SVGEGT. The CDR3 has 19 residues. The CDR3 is CASSRIVWRGGLSSYEQYF. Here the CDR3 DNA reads TGTGCCAGCAGTAGAATCGTGTGGCGGGGCGGGTTAAGCTCCTACGAGCAGTACTTC.

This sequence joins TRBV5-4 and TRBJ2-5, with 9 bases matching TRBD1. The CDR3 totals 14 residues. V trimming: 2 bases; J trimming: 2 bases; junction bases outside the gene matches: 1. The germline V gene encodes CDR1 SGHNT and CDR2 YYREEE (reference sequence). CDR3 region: CASSFGQGQETQYF. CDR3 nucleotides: TGTGCCAGCAGCTTCGGACAGGGGCAAGAGACCCAGTACTTC.

The CDR3 reads CASSLGGGDRIYTF. CDR3 bases: TGTGCCAGCAGCTTAGGAGGGGGAGACAGAATCTACACCTTC. This chain uses TRBV7-2 with TRBJ1-2, with D possibly TRBD1 on 6 matching bases. CDR3 length: 14 amino acids. V lost 1 base and J 10 bases, leaving 16 bases between the germline ends. The germline V gene has CDR1 SGHTA and CDR2 FQGNSA.

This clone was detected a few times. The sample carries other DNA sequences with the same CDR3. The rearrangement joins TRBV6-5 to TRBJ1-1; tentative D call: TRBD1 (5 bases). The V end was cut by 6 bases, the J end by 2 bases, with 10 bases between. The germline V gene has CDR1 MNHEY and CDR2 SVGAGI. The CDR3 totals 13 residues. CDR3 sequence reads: CASSLQGNTEAFF. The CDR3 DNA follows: TGTGCCAGCAGCCTTCAGGGAAACACTGAAGCTTTCTTT.

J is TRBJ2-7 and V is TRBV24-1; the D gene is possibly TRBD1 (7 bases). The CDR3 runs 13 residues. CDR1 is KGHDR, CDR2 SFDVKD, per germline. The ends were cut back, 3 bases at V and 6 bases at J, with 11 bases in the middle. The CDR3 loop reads CATSDQGGGEQYF. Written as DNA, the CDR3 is TGTGCCACCAGTGATCAGGGGGGAGGCGAGCAGTACTTC.

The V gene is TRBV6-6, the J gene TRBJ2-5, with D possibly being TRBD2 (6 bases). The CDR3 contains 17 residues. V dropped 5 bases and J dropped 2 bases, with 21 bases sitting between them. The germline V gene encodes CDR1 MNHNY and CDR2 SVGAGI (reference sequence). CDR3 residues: CASSLLPTPTRQETQYF. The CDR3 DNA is TGTGCCAGCAGTCTACTTCCGACTCCGACTAGACAAGAGACCCAGTACTTC.

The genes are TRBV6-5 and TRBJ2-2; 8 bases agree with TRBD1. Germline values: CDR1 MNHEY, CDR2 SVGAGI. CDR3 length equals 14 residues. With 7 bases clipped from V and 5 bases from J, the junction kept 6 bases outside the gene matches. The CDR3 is CASIRTGRTGELFF. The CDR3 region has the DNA TGTGCCAGCATTAGGACAGGGAGGACCGGGGAGCTGTTTTTT.

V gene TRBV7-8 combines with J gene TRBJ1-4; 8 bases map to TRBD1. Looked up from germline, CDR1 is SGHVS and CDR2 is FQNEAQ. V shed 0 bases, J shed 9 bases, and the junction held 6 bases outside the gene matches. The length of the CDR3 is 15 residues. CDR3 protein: CASSLARVRGQKLFF. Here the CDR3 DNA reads TGTGCCAGCAGCTTAGCGCGGGTCAGGGGGCAAAAACTGTTTTTT.

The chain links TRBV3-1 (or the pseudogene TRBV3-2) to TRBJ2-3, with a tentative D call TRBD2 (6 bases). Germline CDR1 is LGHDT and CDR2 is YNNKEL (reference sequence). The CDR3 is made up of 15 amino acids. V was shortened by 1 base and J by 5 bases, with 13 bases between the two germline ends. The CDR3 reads CASSQARGREDTQYF. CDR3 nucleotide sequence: TGTGCCAGCAGCCAAGCGCGGGGCCGGGAAGATACGCAGTATTTT.

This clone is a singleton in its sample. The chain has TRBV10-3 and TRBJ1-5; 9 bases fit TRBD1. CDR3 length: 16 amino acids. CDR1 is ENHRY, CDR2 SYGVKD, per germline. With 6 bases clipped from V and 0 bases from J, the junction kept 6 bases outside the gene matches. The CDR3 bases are TGTGCCATCAGCGACAGGGGGTTGGATAGCAATCAGCCCCAGCATTTT. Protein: CAISDRGLDSNQPQHF.

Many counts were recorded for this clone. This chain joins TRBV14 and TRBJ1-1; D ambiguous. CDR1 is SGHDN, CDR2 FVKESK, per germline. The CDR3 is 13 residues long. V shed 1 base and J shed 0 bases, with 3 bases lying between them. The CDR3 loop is CASSQALNTEAFF. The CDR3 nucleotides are TGTGCCAGCAGCCAAGCGTTGAACACTGAAGCTTTCTTT.

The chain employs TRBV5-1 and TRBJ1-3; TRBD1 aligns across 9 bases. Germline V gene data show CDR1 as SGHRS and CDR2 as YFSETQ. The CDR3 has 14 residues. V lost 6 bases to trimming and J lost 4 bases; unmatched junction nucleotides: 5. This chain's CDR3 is CASKQGAGGNTIYF. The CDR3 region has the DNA TGCGCCAGCAAACAGGGGGCTGGGGGAAACACCATATATTTT.

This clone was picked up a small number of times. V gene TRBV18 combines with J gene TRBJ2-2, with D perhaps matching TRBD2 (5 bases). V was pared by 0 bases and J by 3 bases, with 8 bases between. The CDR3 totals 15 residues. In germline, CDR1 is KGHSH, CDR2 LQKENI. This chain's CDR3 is CASSPPSRDTGELFF. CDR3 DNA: TGTGCCAGCTCACCACCGTCGCGGGACACCGGGGAGCTGTTTTTT.

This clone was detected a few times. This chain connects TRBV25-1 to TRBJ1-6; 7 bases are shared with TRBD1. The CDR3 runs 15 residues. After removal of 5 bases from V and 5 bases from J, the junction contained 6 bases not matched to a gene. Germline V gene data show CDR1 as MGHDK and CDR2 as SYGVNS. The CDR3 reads CASSSTGPNNSPLHF. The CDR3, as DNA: TGTGCCAGCAGTTCGACAGGGCCCAATAATTCACCCCTCCACTTT.

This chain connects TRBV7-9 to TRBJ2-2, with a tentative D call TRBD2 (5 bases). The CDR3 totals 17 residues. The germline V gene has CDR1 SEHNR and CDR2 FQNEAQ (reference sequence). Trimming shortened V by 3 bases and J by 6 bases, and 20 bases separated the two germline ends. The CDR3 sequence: CASSFGLGVTGAGELFF. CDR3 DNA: TGTGCCAGCAGCTTCGGGCTCGGGGTCACTGGGGCCGGGGAGCTGTTTTTT.